This TCR beta chain was recorded in a study of blood T cell repertoires in COVID-19. Study-wide context: T cells, B-cell-depleted T cells, or PBMCs provided the cDNA or gDNA that served as material.

Per germline, CDR1 KGHSH and CDR2 LQKENI. Trimming took off 3 bases at V and 0 bases at J, with 10 bases between the two ends. The CDR3 covers 15 residues. Assay: immunoSEQ multiplex PCR; the TCRdb copy retains only in-frame clones and omits some. The sample consists of 350,000 to 400,000 clones, around 90% of them appearing once. The sequence was collected from a woman aged 25-40 years with COVID-19, enrolled during active disease. J is TRBJ2-3 and V is TRBV18, with D possibly TRBD2 on 6 matching bases. The sequencing input was peripheral blood. CDR3 DNA: TGTGCCAGCTCACCGCTAAGCGGGAGCACAGATACGCAGTATTTT. Residues: CASSPLSGSTDTQYF.